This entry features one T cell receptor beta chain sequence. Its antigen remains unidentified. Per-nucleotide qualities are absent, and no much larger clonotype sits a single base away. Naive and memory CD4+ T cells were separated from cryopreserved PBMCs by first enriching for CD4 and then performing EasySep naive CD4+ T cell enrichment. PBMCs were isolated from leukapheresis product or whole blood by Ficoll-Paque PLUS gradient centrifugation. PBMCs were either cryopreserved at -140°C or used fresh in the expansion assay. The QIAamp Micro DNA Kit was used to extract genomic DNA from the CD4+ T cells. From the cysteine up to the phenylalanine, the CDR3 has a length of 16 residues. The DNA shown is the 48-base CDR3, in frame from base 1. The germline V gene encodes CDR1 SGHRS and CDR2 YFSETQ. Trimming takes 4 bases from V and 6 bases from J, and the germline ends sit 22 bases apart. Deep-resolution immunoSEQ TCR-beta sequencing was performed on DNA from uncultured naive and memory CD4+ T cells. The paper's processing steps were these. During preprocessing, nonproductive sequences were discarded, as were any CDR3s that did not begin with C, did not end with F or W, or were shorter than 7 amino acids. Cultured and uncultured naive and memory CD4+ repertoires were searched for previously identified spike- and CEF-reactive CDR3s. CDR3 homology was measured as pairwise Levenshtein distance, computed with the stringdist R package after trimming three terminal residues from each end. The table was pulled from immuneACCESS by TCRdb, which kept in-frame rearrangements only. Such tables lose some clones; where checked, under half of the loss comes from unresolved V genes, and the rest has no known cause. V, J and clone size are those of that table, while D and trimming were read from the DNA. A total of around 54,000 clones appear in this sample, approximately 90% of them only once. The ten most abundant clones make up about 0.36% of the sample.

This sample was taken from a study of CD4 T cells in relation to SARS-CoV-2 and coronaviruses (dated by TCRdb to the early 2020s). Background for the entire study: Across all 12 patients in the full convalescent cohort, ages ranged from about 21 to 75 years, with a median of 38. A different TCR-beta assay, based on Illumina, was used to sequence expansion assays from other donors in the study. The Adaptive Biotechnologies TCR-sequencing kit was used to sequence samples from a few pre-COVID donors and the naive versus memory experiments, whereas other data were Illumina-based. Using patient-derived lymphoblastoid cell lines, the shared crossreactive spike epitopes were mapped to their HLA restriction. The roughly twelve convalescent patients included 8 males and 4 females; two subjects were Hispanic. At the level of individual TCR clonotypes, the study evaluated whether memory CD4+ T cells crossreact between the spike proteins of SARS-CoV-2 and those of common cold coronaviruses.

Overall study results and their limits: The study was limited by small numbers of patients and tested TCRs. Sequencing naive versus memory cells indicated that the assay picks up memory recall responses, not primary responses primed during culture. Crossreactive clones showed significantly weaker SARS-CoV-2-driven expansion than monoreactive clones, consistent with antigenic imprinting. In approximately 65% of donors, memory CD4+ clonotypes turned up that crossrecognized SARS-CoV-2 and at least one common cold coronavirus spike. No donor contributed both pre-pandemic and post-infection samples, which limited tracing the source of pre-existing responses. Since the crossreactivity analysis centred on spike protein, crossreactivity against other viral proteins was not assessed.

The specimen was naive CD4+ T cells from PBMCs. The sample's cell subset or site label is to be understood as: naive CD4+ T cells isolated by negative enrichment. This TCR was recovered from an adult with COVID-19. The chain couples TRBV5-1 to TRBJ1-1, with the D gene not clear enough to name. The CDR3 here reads CASSPKPDNGGAEAFF. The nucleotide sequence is TGCGCCAGCAGCCCAAAGCCCGATAATGGTGGTGCTGAAGCTTTCTTT.